The 26 T cell receptor beta chains below all came from one sample that was sequenced in a study of Graves' ophthalmopathy and Graves' hyperthyroidism. TCR beta CDR3 regions were amplified from RNA transcripts. Second-round multiplex PCR came after first-round RT-PCR with HTBI primers. TCRdb recomputed calls from the multiplex PCR reads with MiXCR, one row per CDR3 protein. The table includes under 800,000 distinct CDR3 sequences, about 20% detected once. Source material: peripheral blood. The source of these receptors is a woman younger than 35 with stable Graves' hyperthyroidism. Some clones in this sample may be carry-over from other donors' samples.

The chain joins TRBV10-3 to TRBJ1-1; D is possibly TRBD1 (5 bases). CDR1 ENHRY and CDR2 SYGVKD come from the germline V gene. The CDR3 totals 14 residues. Trimming took 3 bases from V and 4 from J, leaving 12 bases between them. CDR3 loop: CAISEGSRVTEAFF. CDR3 DNA sequence: TGTGCCATCAGTGAAGGGTCCAGGGTCACTGAAGCTTTCTTT.

This clonotype appeared a few times. The chain combines TRBV18 with TRBJ1-2, with 11 bases identical to TRBD1. CDR1 and CDR2 from the germline V gene are KGHSH and LQKENI. Trimming took 3 bases from V and 10 from J; bases not matched to a gene: 4. The CDR3 runs to 13 residues. CDR3 nucleotide sequence: TGTGCCAGCTCACCGGGACAGGGGGATGACTACACCTTC. This gives the protein CASSPGQGDDYTF.

This clonotype was detected a few times. This chain uses TRBV27 with TRBJ2-2, with D perhaps matching TRBD2 (5 bases). In germline, CDR1 is MNHEY, CDR2 SMNVEV (reference sequence). V was shortened by 2 bases and J by 9 bases, with 22 bases between the two germline ends. This CDR3 has 17 residues. For the CDR3, the DNA is TGTGCCAGCAGTTTAATCGCGAACACCGGAGACTACCGGGAGCTGTTTTTT. Translation gives CASSLIANTGDYRELFF.

This clonotype occurred many times. The chain is built from TRBV2 and TRBJ2-4; 11 nucleotides line up with TRBD2. V was clipped by 10 bases and J by 7 bases; unmatched bases: 6. The CDR3 spans 13 residues. Germline lookup yields CDR1 SNHLY and CDR2 FYNNEI. CDR3 protein: CATELAGDNIQYF. DNA for the CDR3: TGTGCCACCGAACTAGCGGGAGATAACATTCAGTACTTC.

The sample holds a few counts of this clonotype. The chain employs TRBV20-1 and TRBJ2-7; TRBD1 matches at 7 bases. V lost 8 bases and J lost 2; bases outside the gene matches: 9. Germline CDR1 and CDR2: DFQATT and SNEGSKA (reference sequence). The length of the CDR3 is 13 residues. The CDR3 coding sequence is TGCAGTATCCGGGAACAGGGGACCTACGAGCAGTACTTC. Translating gives CSIREQGTYEQYF.

The table lists this clonotype with many counts. V usage is TRBV20-1 and J usage is TRBJ2-5; unclear D gene. The length of the CDR3 is 15 residues. V was clipped by 5 bases and J by 7 bases, with 23 bases between them. In germline, CDR1 is DFQATT, CDR2 SNEGSKA (reference sequence). As DNA, the CDR3 is TGCAGTGCTCGTGACGGATTAAGAGTAAAAGGGACCCAGTACTTC. Its translation: CSARDGLRVKGTQYF.

This clonotype occurred many times. The chain joins TRBV30 to TRBJ1-5, with 9 bases that match TRBD1. The CDR3 totals 15 residues. Germline V gene lookup returns CDR1 GTSNPN and CDR2 SVGIG (reference sequence). The junction had 10 bases not matched to a gene; V was cut back by 6 bases and J by 4 bases. This CDR3 is CACQTGTGRNQPQHF. The CDR3 DNA reads as TGTGCCTGCCAAACCGGGACAGGGCGGAATCAGCCCCAGCATTTT.

This clonotype was counted at least ten times. The V gene is TRBV12-3 or TRBV12-4, the J gene TRBJ2-7; TRBD2 matches at 12 bases. Unmatched junction bases numbered 5, after V lost 6 bases and J lost 5 bases. This CDR3 comprises 14 residues. The CDR3 reads CASSGLAGRHEQYF. As DNA, the CDR3 is TGTGCCAGCAGCGGACTAGCGGGAAGGCACGAGCAGTACTTC.

J is TRBJ2-2 and V is TRBV7-9; TRBD1 aligns across 7 bases. The CDR3 extends over 15 amino acids. From germline, CDR1 is SEHNR and CDR2 FQNEAQ (reference sequence). Trimming took 6 bases from V and 5 from J; bases not matched to a gene: 9. The CDR3 loop reads CASRSGQAGTGELFF. CDR3 DNA sequence: TGTGCCAGCAGATCAGGACAGGCTGGAACCGGGGAGCTGTTTTTT. The whole variable domain, filled in from reference TRBV7-9 and TRBJ2-2, reads DTGVSQNPRHKITKRGQNVTFRCDPISEHNRLYWYRQTLGQGPEFLTYFQNEAQLEKSRLLSDRFSAERPKGSFSTLEIQRTEQGDSAMYLCASRSGQAGTGELFFGEGSRLTVL.

J is TRBJ2-5 and V is TRBV5-1, with TRBD1 as a possible D gene (7 bases). The CDR3 consists of 16 residues. V was trimmed by 2 bases and J by 1 base, leaving 15 bases between them. Per germline, CDR1 SGHRS and CDR2 YFSETQ. CDR3 nucleotides: TGCGCCAGCAGCTTTGGGCAGGGGGGTTCCCAAGAGACCCAGTACTTC. This sequence encodes CASSFGQGGSQETQYF.

This chain joins TRBV20-1 and TRBJ1-3; D unclear. CDR1 is DFQATT and CDR2 is SNEGSKA in the germline V gene (reference sequence). V was shortened by 1 base and J by 0 bases, with 7 bases between the two germline ends. The CDR3 is made up of 14 amino acids. The CDR3 loop reads CSARVSGSGNTIYF. CDR3 sequence (DNA): TGCAGTGCTAGAGTCAGCGGCTCTGGAAACACCATATATTTT.

This clonotype was counted at least ten times. The rearrangement links TRBV5-1 to TRBJ2-7; D gene uncertain. Germline values: CDR1 SGHRS, CDR2 YFSETQ. The CDR3 is 13 residues long. The V gene lost 2 bases and the J gene lost 0 bases, with 6 bases spanning the gap. This chain's CDR3 is CASSLATSYEQYF. The CDR3 DNA sequence: TGCGCCAGCAGCTTAGCGACCTCCTACGAGCAGTACTTC.

This clonotype was counted many times. V gene TRBV7-2 combines with J gene TRBJ1-1; 9 bases match TRBD1. The CDR3 is 14 amino acids. Trimming took 6 bases from V and 4 from J; bases not matched to a gene: 6. Germline assignment: CDR1 SGHTA and CDR2 FQGNSA. In DNA form, the CDR3 reads TGTGCCAGCAGTGAACAGGGGGCTAGCACTGAAGCTTTCTTT. Protein sequence: CASSEQGASTEAFF.

This clonotype was recorded many times. The chain is built from TRBV20-1 and TRBJ2-5, with 15 bases that match TRBD2. CDR3 size: 17 residues. Per germline, CDR1 DFQATT and CDR2 SNEGSKA (reference sequence). With 6 bases clipped from V and 5 bases from J, the junction kept 13 bases outside the gene matches. The CDR3 DNA sequence: TGCAGTGCCCCGAGGGGACTAGCGGGGGGCCTAGGGGAGACCCAGTACTTC. This translates into CSAPRGLAGGLGETQYF.

The chain employs TRBV4-1 and TRBJ1-3; a weak D match, TRBD1 (5 bases). Per germline, CDR1 MGHRA and CDR2 YSYEKL. This CDR3 region has 17 residues. Trimming took 4 bases from V and 0 from J, leaving 16 bases between them. CDR3 DNA: TGCGCCAGCAGCCCCCAGGGAGACAGCGCCTCTGGAAACACCATATATTTT. Its translation: CASSPQGDSASGNTIYF.

Written as DNA, the CDR3 is TGTGCCAGCAGCTTGGGCCCCGGGGGCTATGGCTACACCTTC. It specifies CASSLGPGGYGYTF. The chain carries TRBV13 and TRBJ1-2, with D possibly being TRBD1 (5 bases). Trimming removed 3 bases at V and 4 bases at J, with 12 bases between. The CDR3 is 14 residues long. Per germline, CDR1 PRHDT and CDR2 FYEKMQ (reference sequence).

This clonotype appeared many times. The chain links TRBV9 to TRBJ2-2; possible D gene TRBD2, 6 bases. The length of the CDR3 is 14 residues. Germline CDR1 is SGDLS and CDR2 is YYNGEE. V lost 0 bases and J lost 5, with 8 bases in between. CDR3 amino acids: CASSVGTTTGELFF. As DNA, the CDR3 is TGTGCCAGCAGCGTAGGGACTACAACCGGGGAGCTGTTTTTT.

This clonotype was counted only a few times. V is TRBV6-5 and J is TRBJ1-2, with TRBD1 identical over 11 bases. There are 15 residues in the CDR3. From germline, CDR1 is MNHEY and CDR2 SVGAGI. The junction had 5 bases not matched to a gene; V was cut back by 4 bases and J by 4 bases. The CDR3 region is CASSSGQGARYGYTF. CDR3 DNA: TGTGCCAGCAGTTCCGGACAGGGGGCGCGCTATGGCTACACCTTC.

Ten or more counts support this clonotype. The chain couples TRBV6-1 to TRBJ1-6; 7 bases map to TRBD1. Germline-derived CDR1 and CDR2 are MNHNS and SASEGT. V shed 2 bases and J 4 bases; nucleotides not matched to a gene: 8. The CDR3 loop spans 17 amino acids. CDR3 DNA sequence: TGTGCCAGCAGTGAATTACCACAGGGGAATTATAATTCACCCCTCCACTTT. Translation: CASSELPQGNYNSPLHF.

CDR3 sequence: CASSPDGTSAVWGELFF. CDR3 coding DNA: TGTGCCAGCAGCCCGGATGGGACTAGCGCCGTGTGGGGGGAGCTGTTTTTT. The gene calls are TRBV4-2 and TRBJ2-2; 10 bases align to TRBD2. The CDR3 has 17 residues. The ends lost 4 bases at V and 8 bases at J; junction bases unmatched: 13. Looked up from germline, CDR1 is LGHNA and CDR2 is YNFKEQ.

The chain recombines TRBV28 with TRBJ1-6; D not certain. The CDR3 sequence is 16 residues long. CDR1 and CDR2 from the germline V gene are MDHEN and SYDVKM. V dropped 6 bases and J dropped 3 bases, with 15 bases sitting between them. In DNA, the CDR3 is TGTGCCAGCAGCTCGAACACCGCTTTCTATAATTCACCCCTCCACTTT. The encoded protein is CASSSNTAFYNSPLHF.

Ten or more counts support this clonotype. V usage is TRBV6-2 or TRBV6-3 and J usage is TRBJ2-5, with 7 bases that match TRBD1. Germline CDR1 MNHEY, CDR2 SVGEGT. CDR3 length: 14 amino acids. V trimming: 6 bases; J trimming: 5 bases; junction bases outside the gene matches: 9. CDR3 nucleotides: TGTGCCAGCAGCCGTAACAGGGGATTGGAGACCCAGTACTTC. It translates to CASSRNRGLETQYF.

Of note for this clonotype: One junction end does not reproduce the germline sequence, and a read error may be involved. The CDR3 DNA is TGTGCCAGCAGCTTAGCGGTTTGGGACTCGCCAAAGTGGGCCAACGTCCTGAGTTTC. The encoded protein is CASSLAVWDSPKWANVLSF. V is TRBV7-2 and J is TRBJ2-6; D is perhaps TRBD2 (6 bases). Germline V CDR1 and CDR2: SGHTA, FQGNSA. CDR3 length: 19 residues.

This clonotype was observed a handful of times. The chain is built from TRBV7-8 and TRBJ2-7; D is possibly TRBD2 (5 bases). Germline CDR1 reads SGHVS; CDR2 reads FQNEAQ. This CDR3 contains 15 residues. V was trimmed by 1 base and J by 5 bases, leaving 15 bases between them. The CDR3 sequence is CASSLVAQVQDEQYF. CDR3 in DNA: TGTGCCAGCAGCTTAGTAGCGCAGGTTCAGGACGAGCAGTACTTC. Variable domain in full (rest from reference TRBV7-8 and TRBJ2-7): GAGVSQSPRYKVAKRGQDVALRCDPISGHVSLFWYQQALGQGPEFLTYFQNEAQLDKSGLPSDRFFAERPEGSVSTLKIQRTQQEDSAVYLCASSLVAQVQDEQYFGPGTRLTVT.

This clonotype was seen ten or more times. J is TRBJ2-5 and V is TRBV11-2, with D maybe TRBD2 (5 bases). The V and J ends lost 5 bases and 4 bases respectively, with 11 bases between them. Germline CDR1 reads SGHAT; CDR2 reads FQNNGV. The CDR3 has 13 residues. The CDR3 DNA reads TGTGCCAGCAGCCGGGGAGTAGGAGAGACCCAGTACTTC. Encoded protein: CASSRGVGETQYF.

The genes are TRBV5-1 and TRBJ1-2; D gene unclear. Trimming shortened V by 1 base and J by 0 bases, and 10 bases separated the two germline ends. This CDR3 has 15 amino acids. Germline CDR1 reads SGHRS; CDR2 reads YFSETQ. The CDR3 nucleotides read TGCGCCAGCAGCTTGAGGAACGGAGCTAACTATGGCTACACCTTC. It yields the protein CASSLRNGANYGYTF.